This is a list of T cell receptor beta chains from one sample in a study of patients and donors after allogeneic stem cell transplantation. TCRdb reprocessed the RT-PCR reads with MiXCR, giving one entry per CDR3 protein. Of 400,000 to 500,000 distinct CDR3 sequences in the sample, around 15% were seen once. Sequencing input: blood, either unsorted or a sorted T cell fraction (not recorded which). All receptors come from a human donor who was either an allogeneic HSCT recipient or a stem cell or donor lymphocyte infusion donor (not recorded which). It is not recorded whose cells these are; they may come from a transplant donor. CDR3s include the opening cysteine and the closing phenylalanine or tryptophan. The D gene is left open where the match is weak. Clone size is given for some rows only: seen once, a few or many times, or a class if the clone is expanded.

J gene,V gene,CDR3 length,clone size,D gene,CDR3 protein,CDR3 DNA
TRBJ1-6,TRBV6-1,14,few,.,CASSRDVENSPLHF,TGTGCCAGCAGCAGGGATGTGGAAAATTCACCCCTCCACTTT
TRBJ2-1,TRBV18,17,.,TRBD2,CASSPRSTSDRRGEQFF,TGTGCCAGCTCACCAAGATCTACTAGCGACCGGAGGGGTGAGCAGTTCTTC
TRBJ2-7,TRBV30,12,.,TRBD1,CAWNRGSYEQYF,TGTGCCTGGAACAGGGGATCGTACGAGCAGTACTTC
TRBJ1-1,TRBV20-1,15,few,TRBD1,CSAPGQGLGDAEAFF,TGCAGTGCACCGGGACAGGGGTTGGGCGACGCTGAAGCTTTCTTT
TRBJ2-5,TRBV20-1,18,.,TRBD2,CSARRRLAGGGMIETQYF,TGCAGTGCTCGCCGGAGACTAGCGGGAGGGGGAATGATAGAGACCCAGTACTTC
TRBJ2-1,TRBV11-1,16,.,.,CASSLTGVFSYNEQFF,TGTGCCAGCAGCTTAACCGGGGTTTTCTCCTACAATGAGCAGTTCTTC
TRBJ1-1,TRBV5-5,13,.,.,CASSSEGDTEAFF,TGTGCCAGCAGCTCTGAAGGGGACACTGAAGCTTTCTTT
TRBJ1-1,TRBV13,12,few,.,CASSHLPAEAFF,TGTGCCAGCAGCCACCTGCCGGCTGAAGCTTTCTTT
TRBJ2-7,TRBV20-1,20,few,.,CSARALRTSHRLPWAYEQYF,TGCAGTGCTAGAGCCCTGAGGACGTCCCACAGACTACCTTGGGCCTACGAGCAGTACTTC
TRBJ2-3,TRBV16,16,few,.,CASSQGEQYGTDTQYF,TGTGCCAGCAGCCAAGGGGAACAGTATGGTACAGATACGCAGTATTTT
TRBJ2-2,TRBV15,15,few,.,CATSVRDHGTGELFF,TGTGCCACCAGTGTGCGGGATCACGGCACCGGGGAGCTGTTTTTT
TRBJ1-5,TRBV5-5,14,few,.,CASSLAPGNQPQHF,TGTGCCAGCAGCTTGGCGCCAGGGAATCAGCCCCAGCATTTT
TRBJ2-7,TRBV5-1,19,few,TRBD1,CASSSRMGDRGRPRYEQYF,TGCGCCAGCAGCTCGAGGATGGGGGACAGGGGCCGACCTCGCTACGAGCAGTACTTC
TRBJ1-2,TRBV2,14,.,.,CASSVLAAPSGYTF,TGTGCCAGCAGCGTACTAGCGGCCCCTAGTGGCTACACCTTC
TRBJ1-1,TRBV18,15,.,.,CASSPEDGRNTEAFF,TGTGCCAGCTCACCAGAGGACGGAAGGAACACTGAAGCTTTCTTT
TRBJ2-7,TRBV5-1,15,once,TRBD2,CASSLGAGGPSEQYF,TGCGCCAGCAGCTTGGGTGCGGGGGGGCCCTCCGAGCAGTACTTC
TRBJ2-2,TRBV12-3/TRBV12-4,16,.,TRBD2,CASSFVVGGAPGELFF,TGTGCCAGCAGTTTTGTGGTCGGGGGGGCGCCCGGGGAGCTGTTTTTT
TRBJ2-7,TRBV7-9,17,.,TRBD2,CASSHGTSGGRTYEQYF,TGTGCCAGCAGCCACGGGACTAGCGGGGGACGAACCTACGAGCAGTACTTC
TRBJ2-7,TRBV29-1,14,few,TRBD1,CSVEATGGKYEQYF,TGCAGCGTTGAAGCCACAGGGGGCAAGTACGAGCAGTACTTC
TRBJ1-1,TRBV29-1,10,many,TRBD1,CSVGDRAAFF,TGCAGCGTTGGAGACAGGGCGGCTTTCTTT
TRBJ1-2,TRBV6-5,16,.,.,CASSYAARGANYGYTF,TGTGCCAGCAGTTACGCGGCCCGGGGAGCTAACTATGGCTACACCTTC
TRBJ1-4,TRBV5-1,14,many,.,CASSLAPISEKLFF,TGCGCCAGCAGCTTGGCCCCGATTTCGGAAAAACTGTTTTTT
TRBJ1-1,TRBV6-1,12,few,.,CATSYPNTEAFF,TGTGCCACCTCTTACCCGAACACTGAAGCTTTCTTT
TRBJ2-1,TRBV12-3/TRBV12-4,14,many,.,CASSFGDSYNEQFF,TGTGCCAGCAGTTTCGGGGACTCCTACAATGAGCAGTTCTTC
TRBJ2-3,TRBV5-1,15,few,.,CASSSGTPRGDTQYF,TGCGCCAGCAGCTCCGGGACACCGAGGGGAGATACGCAGTATTTT
TRBJ1-1,TRBV29-1,12,few,TRBD1,CSCDRGNTEAFF,TGCAGCTGCGACAGGGGAAACACTGAAGCTTTCTTT